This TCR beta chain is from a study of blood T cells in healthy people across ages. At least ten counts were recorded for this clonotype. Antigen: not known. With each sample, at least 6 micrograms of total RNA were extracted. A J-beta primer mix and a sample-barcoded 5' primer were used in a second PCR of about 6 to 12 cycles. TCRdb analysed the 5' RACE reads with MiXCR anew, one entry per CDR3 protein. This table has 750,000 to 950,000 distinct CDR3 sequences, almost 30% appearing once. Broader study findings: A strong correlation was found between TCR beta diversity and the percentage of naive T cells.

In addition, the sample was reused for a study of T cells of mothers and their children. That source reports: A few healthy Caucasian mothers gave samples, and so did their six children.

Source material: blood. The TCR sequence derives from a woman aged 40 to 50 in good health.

CDR3 residues: CARAGRGLVDEQYF. The CDR3 DNA sequence: TGTGCCAGGGCCGGCAGGGGTTTGGTAGACGAGCAGTACTTC. The chain carries TRBV27 and TRBJ2-7; possible D gene TRBD1, 6 bases. Trimming pared 9 bases from V and 5 bases from J, leaving 20 bases between. The length of the CDR3 is 14 residues. Germline V gene lookup returns CDR1 MNHEY and CDR2 SMNVEV (reference sequence).